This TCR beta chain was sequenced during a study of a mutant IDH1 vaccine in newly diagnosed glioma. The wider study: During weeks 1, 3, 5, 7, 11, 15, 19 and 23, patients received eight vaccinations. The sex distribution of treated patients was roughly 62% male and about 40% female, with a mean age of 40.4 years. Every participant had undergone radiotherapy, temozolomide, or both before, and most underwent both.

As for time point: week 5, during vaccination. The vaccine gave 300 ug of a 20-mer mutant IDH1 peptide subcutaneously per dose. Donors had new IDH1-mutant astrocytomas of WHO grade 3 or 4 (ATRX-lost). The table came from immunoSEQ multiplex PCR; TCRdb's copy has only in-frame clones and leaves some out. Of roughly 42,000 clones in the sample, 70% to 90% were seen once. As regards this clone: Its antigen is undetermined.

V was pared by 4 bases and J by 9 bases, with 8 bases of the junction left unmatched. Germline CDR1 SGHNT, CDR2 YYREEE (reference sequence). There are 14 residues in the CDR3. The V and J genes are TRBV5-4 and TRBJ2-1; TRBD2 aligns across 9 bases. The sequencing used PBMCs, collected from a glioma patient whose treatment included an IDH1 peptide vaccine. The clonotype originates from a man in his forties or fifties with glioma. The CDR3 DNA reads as TGTGCCAGCAGCAGTAGCGGGAGCCGCGGTGAGCAGTTCTTC. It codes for CASSSSGSRGEQFF.